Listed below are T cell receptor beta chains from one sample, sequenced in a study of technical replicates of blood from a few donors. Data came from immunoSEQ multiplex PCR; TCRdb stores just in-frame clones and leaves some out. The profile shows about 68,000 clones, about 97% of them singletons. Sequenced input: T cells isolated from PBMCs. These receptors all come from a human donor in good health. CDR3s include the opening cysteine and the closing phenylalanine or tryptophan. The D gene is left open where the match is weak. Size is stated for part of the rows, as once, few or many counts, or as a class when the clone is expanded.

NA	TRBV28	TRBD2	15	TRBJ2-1	CASSWTSGSYNEQFF	TGTGCCAGCAGCTGGACTAGCGGTTCCTACAATGAGCAGTTCTTC
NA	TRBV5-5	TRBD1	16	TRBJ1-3	CASSLTGDRSGNTIYF	TGTGCCAGCAGCCTGACCGGGGACAGATCTGGAAACACCATATATTTT
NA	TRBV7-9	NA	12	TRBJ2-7	CASSPDTYEQYF	TGTGCCAGCAGCCCGGACACCTACGAGCAGTACTTC
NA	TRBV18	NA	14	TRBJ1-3	CASSPAGSGNTIYF	TGTGCCAGCTCACCAGCGGGCTCTGGAAACACCATATATTTT
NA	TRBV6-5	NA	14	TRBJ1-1	CASSYAQGGTEAFF	TGTGCCAGCAGTTACGCTCAGGGAGGGACTGAAGCTTTCTTT
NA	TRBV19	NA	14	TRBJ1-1	CASRNGHSNTEAFF	TGTGCCAGTAGGAATGGACATTCGAACACTGAAGCTTTCTTT
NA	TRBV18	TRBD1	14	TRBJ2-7	CASERTGGDYEQYF	TGTGCCAGCGAGCGGACAGGGGGCGACTACGAGCAGTACTTC
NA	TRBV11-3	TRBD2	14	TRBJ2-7	CASSSGLAYDEQYF	TGTGCCAGCAGCTCGGGACTAGCTTATGACGAGCAGTACTTC
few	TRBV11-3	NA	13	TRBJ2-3	CASSFRDPDTQYF	TGTGCCAGCAGCTTCCGGGATCCAGATACGCAGTATTTT
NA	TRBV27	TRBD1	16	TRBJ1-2	CASSLGTGGFLDGYTF	TGTGCCAGCAGTTTAGGGACAGGGGGATTTCTCGATGGCTACACCTTC
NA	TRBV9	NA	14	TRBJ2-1	CASSVVAGEYEQFF	TGTGCCAGCAGCGTAGTAGCAGGGGAGTATGAGCAGTTCTTC
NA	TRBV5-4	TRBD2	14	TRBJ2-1	CASSFGTSGSSEFF	TGTGCCAGCAGCTTCGGGACTAGCGGGAGTAGCGAGTTCTTC
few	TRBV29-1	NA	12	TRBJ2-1	CSVAGSYNEQFF	TGCAGCGTTGCCGGGTCCTACAATGAGCAGTTCTTC
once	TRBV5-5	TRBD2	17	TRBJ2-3	CASSLGLRGRDGDTQYF	TGTGCCAGCAGCTTGGGCTTACGCGGGAGGGACGGGGATACGCAGTATTTT
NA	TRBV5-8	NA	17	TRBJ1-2	CASSLVLYPGTEEGYTF	TGTGCCAGCAGCTTGGTCCTATACCCAGGTACAGAAGAAGGCTACACCTTC
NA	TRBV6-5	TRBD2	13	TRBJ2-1	CASSLSSGREQFF	TGTGCCAGCAGTTTGTCCAGCGGGAGAGAGCAGTTCTTC
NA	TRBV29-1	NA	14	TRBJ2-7	CSVPFSADSYEQYF	TGCAGCGTTCCCTTCTCCGCGGATTCCTACGAGCAGTACTTC
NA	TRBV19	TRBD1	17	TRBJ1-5	CASSIDSGTGDNQPQHF	TGTGCCAGTAGTATAGACTCCGGGACAGGGGACAATCAGCCCCAGCATTTT
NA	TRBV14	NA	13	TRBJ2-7	CASSQVGSYEQYF	TGTGCCAGCAGCCAAGTCGGCTCCTACGAGCAGTACTTC
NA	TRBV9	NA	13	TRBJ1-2	CASSPSGSWGYTF	TGTGCCAGCAGTCCGTCGGGGTCTTGGGGCTACACCTTC
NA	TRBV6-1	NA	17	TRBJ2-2	CASSGGGDRGYAGELFF	TGTGCCAGCAGTGGGGGGGGAGACAGGGGTTACGCCGGGGAGCTGTTTTTT
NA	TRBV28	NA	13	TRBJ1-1	CASSLELGWEAFF	TGTGCCAGCAGTTTAGAACTAGGGTGGGAAGCTTTCTTT
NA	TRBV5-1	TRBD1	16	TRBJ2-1	CASSLVQGRLYNEQFF	TGCGCCAGCAGCTTGGTACAGGGGAGACTCTACAATGAGCAGTTCTTC
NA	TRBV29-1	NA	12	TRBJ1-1	CSVKGENTEAFF	TGCAGCGTGAAGGGGGAGAACACTGAAGCTTTCTTT
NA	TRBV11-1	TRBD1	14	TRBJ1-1	CASSPGTVNTEAFF	TGTGCCAGCAGCCCCGGGACAGTGAACACTGAAGCTTTCTTT
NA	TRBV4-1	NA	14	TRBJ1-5	CASSQERGDQPQHF	TGCGCCAGCAGCCAAGAGCGGGGGGATCAGCCCCAGCATTTT
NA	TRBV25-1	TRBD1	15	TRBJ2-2	CASSDRQGQTGELFF	TGTGCCAGCAGTGACCGGCAGGGACAGACCGGGGAGCTGTTTTTT
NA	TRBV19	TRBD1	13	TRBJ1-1	CASSTNRGTEAFF	TGTGCCAGTAGCACCAACAGGGGTACTGAAGCTTTCTTT
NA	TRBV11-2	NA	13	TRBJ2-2	CASSLPGTGELFF	TGTGCCAGCAGCTTACCAGGCACCGGGGAGCTGTTTTTT
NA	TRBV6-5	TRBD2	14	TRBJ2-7	CASSPGTSGYEQYF	TGTGCCAGCAGTCCTGGGACTAGTGGCTACGAGCAGTACTTC
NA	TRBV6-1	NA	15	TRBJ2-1	CASSEVSDNYNEQFF	TGTGCCAGCAGTGAAGTTAGCGACAACTACAATGAGCAGTTCTTC
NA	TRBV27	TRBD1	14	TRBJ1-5	CASSPGTGYQPQHF	TGTGCCAGCAGTCCCGGGACAGGGTATCAGCCCCAGCATTTT
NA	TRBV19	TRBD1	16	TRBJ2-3	CASSTTGTGAGDTQYF	TGTGCCAGTAGTACCACCGGGACAGGGGCTGGTGATACGCAGTATTTT
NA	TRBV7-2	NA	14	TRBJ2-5	CASSPARVQETQYF	TGTGCCAGCAGTCCCGCCCGGGTACAAGAGACCCAGTACTTC
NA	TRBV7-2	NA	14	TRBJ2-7	CASSLSSLGYEQYF	TGTGCCAGCAGCTTATCTAGCCTCGGCTACGAGCAGTACTTC
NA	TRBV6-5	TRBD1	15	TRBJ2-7	CAISSGTGLAYEQYF	TGTGCCATCTCGTCCGGGACAGGGTTAGCCTACGAGCAGTACTTC
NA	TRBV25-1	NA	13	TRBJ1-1	CASSRGPGVEAFF	TGTGCCAGCAGCCGCGGGCCAGGGGTAGAAGCTTTCTTT
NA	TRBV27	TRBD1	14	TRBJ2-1	CASRGTGSWNEQFF	TGTGCCAGCAGGGGGACAGGGTCTTGGAATGAGCAGTTCTTC
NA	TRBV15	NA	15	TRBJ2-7	CATSRDQGAMGEQYF	TGTGCCACCAGCAGAGATCAAGGGGCCATGGGCGAGCAGTACTTC
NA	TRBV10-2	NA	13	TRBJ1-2	CASRVGGADGYTF	TGCGCCAGCAGAGTTGGGGGGGCCGATGGCTACACCTTC
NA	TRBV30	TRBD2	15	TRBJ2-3	CAWSVLLAGTDTQYF	TGTGCCTGGAGTGTTTTGCTAGCGGGCACAGATACGCAGTATTTT
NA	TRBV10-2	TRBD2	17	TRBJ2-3	CASSESILAGVGDTQYF	TGCGCCAGCAGTGAGTCGATTCTAGCGGGCGTCGGAGATACGCAGTATTTT
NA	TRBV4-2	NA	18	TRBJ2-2	CASSQDFGRGLGTGELFF	TGTGCCAGCAGCCAAGATTTTGGCAGGGGCCTGGGAACCGGGGAGCTGTTTTTT
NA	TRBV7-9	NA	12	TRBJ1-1	CASSLMNTEAFF	TGTGCCAGCAGCCTTATGAACACTGAAGCTTTCTTT
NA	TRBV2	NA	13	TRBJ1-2	CASSLDGSYGYTF	TGTGCCAGCAGTCTAGACGGCAGCTATGGCTACACCTTC
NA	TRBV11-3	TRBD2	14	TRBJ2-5	CASSLPIAGETQYF	TGTGCCAGCAGCTTACCTATAGCGGGGGAGACCCAGTACTTC
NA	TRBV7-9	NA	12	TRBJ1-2	CASSEDSYGYTF	TGTGCCAGCAGCGAGGACAGCTATGGCTACACCTTC
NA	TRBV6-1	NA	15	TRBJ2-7	CASSELLASSYEQYF	TGTGCCAGCAGTGAATTACTAGCTAGCTCCTACGAGCAGTACTTC
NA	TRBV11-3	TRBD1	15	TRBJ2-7	CASSLVGTGNNEQYF	TGTGCCAGCAGCTTAGTTGGGACAGGGAACAACGAGCAGTACTTC
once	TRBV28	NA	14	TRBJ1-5	CASTSKRSNQPQHF	TGTGCCAGCACCAGCAAGCGTAGCAATCAGCCCCAGCATTTT
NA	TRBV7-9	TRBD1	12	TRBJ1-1	CASSLGQAEAFF	TGTGCCAGCAGCCTCGGACAGGCTGAAGCTTTCTTT